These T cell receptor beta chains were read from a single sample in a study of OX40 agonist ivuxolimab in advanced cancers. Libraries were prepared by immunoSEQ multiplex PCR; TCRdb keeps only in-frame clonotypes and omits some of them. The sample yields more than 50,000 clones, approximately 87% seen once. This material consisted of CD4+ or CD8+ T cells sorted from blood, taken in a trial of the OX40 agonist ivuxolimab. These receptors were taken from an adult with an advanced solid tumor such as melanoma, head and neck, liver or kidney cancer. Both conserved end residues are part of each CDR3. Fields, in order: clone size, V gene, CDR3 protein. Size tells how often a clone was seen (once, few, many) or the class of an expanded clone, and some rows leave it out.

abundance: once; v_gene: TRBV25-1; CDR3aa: CASSELAREETQYF
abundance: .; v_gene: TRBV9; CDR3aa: CASSVNPTGSGNTIYF
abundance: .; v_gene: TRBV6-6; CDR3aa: CASTPTGLYEQYF
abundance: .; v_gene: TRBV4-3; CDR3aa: CASSQNTKNIQYF
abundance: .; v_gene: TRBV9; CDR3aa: CASSPSSRGETQYF
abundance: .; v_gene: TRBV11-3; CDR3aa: CASSLGGAFTDTQYF
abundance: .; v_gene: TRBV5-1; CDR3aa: CASSSYLQGYGYTF
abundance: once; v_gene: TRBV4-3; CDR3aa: CASSQGQVGNEQYF
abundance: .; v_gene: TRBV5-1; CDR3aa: CASSLGAGGYETQYF
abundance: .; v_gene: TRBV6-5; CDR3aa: CASSYLDSYNEKLFF
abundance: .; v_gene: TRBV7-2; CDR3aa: CASSLPGRGEQPQHF
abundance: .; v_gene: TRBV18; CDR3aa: CASSPGNRQETQYF
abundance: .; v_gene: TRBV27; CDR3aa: CASSSGLVGGYTF
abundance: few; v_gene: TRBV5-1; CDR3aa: CASSSQGSGEKLFF
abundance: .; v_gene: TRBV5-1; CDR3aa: CASSLDVAYEQYF
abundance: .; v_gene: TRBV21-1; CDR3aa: CASSKEGGREDRNSPLHF
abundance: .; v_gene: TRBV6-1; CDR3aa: CASSEGALTDTQYF
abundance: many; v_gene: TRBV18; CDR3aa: CASSRGQKSGVKLFF
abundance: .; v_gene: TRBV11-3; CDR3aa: CASSSGLAGGPVDEQFF
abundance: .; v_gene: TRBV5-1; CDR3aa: CASSTTGSPLHF
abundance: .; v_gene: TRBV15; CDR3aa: CATSRSPGLGVSPLHF